The sequence of this T cell receptor beta chain was determined in a study of response to subunit inactivated influenza vaccine. This CDR3 spans 16 amino acids. V lost 4 bases to trimming and J lost 2 bases, with 15 bases between them. CDR1 MGHRA and CDR2 YSYEKL come from the germline V gene. This clonotype was recorded at least ten times. TCRdb analysed the RT-PCR reads with MiXCR anew, one entry per CDR3 protein. Of approximately 230,000 distinct CDR3 sequences listed, more than 10% are singletons. This TCR was sampled from a man aged 45-65 years who received an inactivated influenza vaccine. The V gene is TRBV4-1, the J gene TRBJ1-5; D call uncertain. The sample here was non-naive T cells sorted from PBMCs, taken 14 to 15 days before vaccination. The CDR3 is CASSRLNSGGNQPQHF. CDR3 in DNA: TGCGCCAGCAGCCGTCTAAACAGTGGGGGCAATCAGCCCCAGCATTTT.